One T cell receptor beta chain is described in this entry. Trimming removed 0 bases from V and 7 bases from J, with 12 bases in between. Germline CDR1 and CDR2: MNHNY and SVGAGI (reference sequence). This CDR3 spans 14 amino acids. The sample originates from a study of shared clonotypes between healthy human individuals. For every subset, genomic DNA was evenly distributed across several immunoSEQ plates. This table comes from immunoSEQ multiplex PCR, and its TCRdb copy is limited to in-frame clones, with some not included. The data show fewer than 550,000 clones, approximately 79% seen once. The sample consisted of PBMCs. The sequence was obtained from a woman aged 40 to 49 in good health. Some clones in this sample may be carry-over from other donors' samples. V and J are TRBV6-6 and TRBJ1-2; no firm D call. The CDR3 spells CASSYSGERSGYTF. The CDR3 DNA is TGTGCCAGCAGTTACTCGGGAGAACGAAGTGGCTACACCTTC.